This entry describes one T cell receptor (beta chain). This entry belongs to a study of control samples from healthy donors and cancer patients. The protocol was immunoSEQ multiplex PCR, while the TCRdb copy is restricted to in-frame clones and leaves out a portion. The sample consists of about 96,000 clones, more than 85% of them appearing once. V was pared by 1 base and J by 11 bases, with 9 bases between. There are 12 residues in the CDR3. Germline loops: CDR1 SGHVS, CDR2 FQNEAQ. The chain is built from TRBV7-8 and TRBJ1-5; D ambiguous. The specimen was blood. The origin of this receptor is a man aged 18 to 35 in good health. The DNA for the CDR3 is TGTGCCAGCAGCTTAGATGGGTCGACCCAGCATTTT. Protein sequence: CASSLDGSTQHF.